The rows below give T cell receptor beta chains drawn from one sample of a study of blood T cell repertoires in COVID-19. Assay used: immunoSEQ multiplex PCR; TCRdb lists only in-frame clones, some missing. The repertoire holds about 260,000 clones, with more than 70% as singletons. Sequencing was carried out using PBMCs or T cells enriched from blood (not recorded which). The receptors shown here come from a middle-aged woman with acute COVID-19. Each CDR3 is given with its conserved first and last residue. Fields, in order: J gene, clone size, D gene, V gene, CDR3 DNA, CDR3 protein. A D gene is named only where the DNA matches it firmly. Only some rows state a clone size, as once, few, many or a class for expanded clones.

>TRBJ1-4|NA|TRBD1|TRBV5-1
TGCGCCAGCAAAGTCAGGACAGGGCTAGGGGAAAAACTGTTTTTT
CASKVRTGLGEKLFF
>TRBJ1-2|once|TRBD1|TRBV7-2
TGTGCCAGCAGCTTTGGACAGGGGACTCGGGGCTACACCTTC
CASSFGQGTRGYTF
>TRBJ2-3|NA|TRBD1|TRBV19
TGTGCCAGTAGTCTATTAGGGGGCGGACTTGTTGTTACGCAGTATTTT
CASSLLGGGLVVTQYF
>TRBJ1-5|NA|NA|TRBV6-5
TGTGCCAGCCTGGCAGGGAATCATCAGCCCCAGCATTTT
CASLAGNHQPQHF
>TRBJ2-3|NA|NA|TRBV6-2/TRBV6-3
TGTGCCAGCAGTAACAGGTTCGAGTACACAGATACGCAGTATTTT
CASSNRFEYTDTQYF
>TRBJ1-5|NA|NA|TRBV19
TGTGCCAGTAGTTCCCAGGTAAATAGCAATCAGCCCCAGCATTTT
CASSSQVNSNQPQHF
>TRBJ2-1|NA|TRBD2|TRBV30
TGTGCCTGGAGTCTAGGGACTAGCCTATACAATGAGCAGTTCTTC
CAWSLGTSLYNEQFF
>TRBJ1-4|NA|TRBD1|TRBV18
TGTGCCAGCTCACCACAGGGGACAGGGCTCCTTAATGAAAAACTGTTTTTT
CASSPQGTGLLNEKLFF
>TRBJ2-7|NA|NA|TRBV6-5
TGTGCCAGCAACTTTTTTGCGGAAAGCTCCTACGAGCAGTACTTC
CASNFFAESSYEQYF
>TRBJ1-4|NA|NA|TRBV7-9
TGTGCCAGCAGTTTGGGGCGAACTAATGAAAAACTGTTTTTT
CASSLGRTNEKLFF
>TRBJ1-6|once|TRBD1|TRBV19
TGTGCCAGTAGTATTTCAGGGGGCGCGTCTTCTTCACCCCTCCACTTT
CASSISGGASSSPLHF
>TRBJ2-7|once|TRBD2|TRBV19
TGTGCCAGTAGTTCGACTAGCGGCTACTACGAGCAGTACTTC
CASSSTSGYYEQYF
>TRBJ2-1|NA|TRBD2|TRBV7-9
TGTGCCAGCAGCCCCCGTTTTGGTAGCGGGAGATCGTACAATGAGCAGTTCTTC
CASSPRFGSGRSYNEQFF
>TRBJ2-7|NA|NA|TRBV28
TGTGCCAGCAGTTTGAGGTCCTACGAGCAGTACTTC
CASSLRSYEQYF
>TRBJ2-3|NA|TRBD2|TRBV9
TGTGCCAGCAGCGTAAATTTAGCGGGAGGGCCTACAGATACGCAGTATTTT
CASSVNLAGGPTDTQYF
>TRBJ2-3|NA|TRBD2|TRBV9
TGTGCCAGCAGCAGAGCAGCGGGAGTGGGAGATACGCAGTATTTT
CASSRAAGVGDTQYF
>TRBJ2-1|NA|TRBD2|TRBV11-2
TGTGCCAGCAGCCTCCTAGGGACTAGCGGGAGGGGTGAGCAGTTCTTC
CASSLLGTSGRGEQFF
>TRBJ2-3|NA|TRBD2|TRBV7-3
TGTGCCAGCAGCCCGGGCCTAGCGGGAGATACGCAGTATTTT
CASSPGLAGDTQYF
>TRBJ1-1|NA|NA|TRBV3-1/TRBV3-2
TGTGCCAGCAGCCAAGAAGGGGGTACTGAAGCTTTCTTT
CASSQEGGTEAFF
>TRBJ1-5|many|NA|TRBV10-2
TGCGCCAGCAATCGGGGAGGCAATCAGCCCCAGCATTTT
CASNRGGNQPQHF
>TRBJ2-3|NA|NA|TRBV7-2
TGTGCCAGCAGCTTCGCGGGGAACGAGGCAGATACGCAGTATTTT
CASSFAGNEADTQYF
>TRBJ1-4|NA|TRBD1|TRBV5-4
TGTGCCAGCACTGGACAGGGAAGCGAAAAACTGTTTTTT
CASTGQGSEKLFF
>TRBJ1-6|NA|NA|TRBV3-1/TRBV3-2
TGTGCCAGCAGCACTCCGGGATCACCCCTCCACTTT
CASSTPGSPLHF
>TRBJ2-5|NA|NA|TRBV10-3
TGTGCCATCAGTGAAACTTTCCAAGAGACCCAGTACTTC
CAISETFQETQYF
>TRBJ1-2|NA|NA|TRBV28
TGTGCCAGCAGTTCGCCACAGGGTATCTATGGCTACACCTTC
CASSSPQGIYGYTF
>TRBJ1-2|NA|NA|TRBV6-5
TGTGCCAGCAGTTACTATCTCGAGGCAGCCTCGGGCTACACCTTC
CASSYYLEAASGYTF
>TRBJ2-3|NA|NA|TRBV4-2
TGTGCCAGCAGCCAAGTATCGCAGGGAACGGAAGATACGCAGTATTTT
CASSQVSQGTEDTQYF
>TRBJ1-4|NA|NA|TRBV27
TGTGCCAGCAGTTTATGGGGGGTTAATGAAAAACTGTTTTTT
CASSLWGVNEKLFF
>TRBJ2-3|NA|TRBD2|TRBV27
TGTGCCAGCAGTCGGACTAGCGGGAGGCCCGCAGATACGCAGTATTTT
CASSRTSGRPADTQYF
>TRBJ2-1|NA|NA|TRBV3-1/TRBV3-2
TGTGCCAGCCTAAGTCTCGGAGACAATGAGCAGTTCTTC
CASLSLGDNEQFF
>TRBJ2-1|NA|TRBD1|TRBV5-4
TGTGCCAGCAGCCCGGAGCCACAGGGGTTCGATGAGCAGTTCTTC
CASSPEPQGFDEQFF
>TRBJ2-3|few|NA|TRBV9
TGTGCCAGCAGTTGGATGGCGGGCCTCAGCACAGATACGCAGTATTTT
CASSWMAGLSTDTQYF
>TRBJ2-1|NA|TRBD1|TRBV7-8
TGTGCCAGCAGCTATCGAGGGACAGGGGCCTACAATGAGCAGTTCTTC
CASSYRGTGAYNEQFF
>TRBJ2-7|once|NA|TRBV12-3/TRBV12-4
TGTGCCAGCAACCAGGGTAGCTCCTACGAGCAGTACTTC
CASNQGSSYEQYF
>TRBJ2-7|NA|NA|TRBV30
TGTGCCTGTCTTGTGACTTCACCCCACGAGCAGTACTTC
CACLVTSPHEQYF
>TRBJ2-7|NA|NA|TRBV5-6
TGTGCCAGCAGCCCCCAGGGTCTCTCCTACGAGCAGTACTTC
CASSPQGLSYEQYF
>TRBJ2-3|NA|TRBD1|TRBV3-1/TRBV3-2
TGTGCCACCGGGACAGGGGGCACAGATACGCAGTATTTT
CATGTGGTDTQYF
>TRBJ2-3|NA|TRBD2|TRBV5-4
TGTGCCAGCAGCGCTGCTAGCGGAAGTACAGATACGCAGTATTTT
CASSAASGSTDTQYF
>TRBJ1-5|NA|TRBD1|TRBV4-1
TGCGCCAGCAGCCCGAGACAGGGGTTATCGAATCAGCCCCAGCATTTT
CASSPRQGLSNQPQHF
>TRBJ1-2|once|NA|TRBV4-1
TGCGCCAGCAGCCAACAGGACTATGGCTACACCTTC
CASSQQDYGYTF
>TRBJ2-5|NA|TRBD2|TRBV5-1
TGCGCCAGCAGCCCCCTGACTAGCGGGGGAGAGCAAGAGACCCAGTACTTC
CASSPLTSGGEQETQYF
>TRBJ1-1|NA|NA|TRBV28
TGTGCCAGCTCCCCGTTCGGGAACACTGAAGCTTTCTTT
CASSPFGNTEAFF
>TRBJ1-4|NA|NA|TRBV30
TGTGCCTGGAGTGCCTGGGGGGGAGCTGAAAAACTGTTTTTT
CAWSAWGGAEKLFF
>TRBJ2-1|NA|TRBD2|TRBV7-6
TGTGCCAGCAGCCAAAAAAGGACTAGCGGAAATGAGCAGTTCTTC
CASSQKRTSGNEQFF
>TRBJ1-1|NA|TRBD1|TRBV19
TGTGCCAGTATGGGGACAGGGACTGAAGCTTTCTTT
CASMGTGTEAFF
>TRBJ1-1|NA|NA|TRBV28
TGTGCCAGCAGCTCAGGGGCCCAGAACACTGAAGCTTTCTTT
CASSSGAQNTEAFF
>TRBJ1-5|NA|NA|TRBV6-5
TGTGCCAGCAGAGCAGGGAGGGGGAATCAGCCCCAGCATTTT
CASRAGRGNQPQHF
>TRBJ1-2|NA|TRBD1|TRBV9
TGTGCCAGCCGGAGGACAGGGGGCTCTCTGGGCGGCTACACCTTC
CASRRTGGSLGGYTF
>TRBJ2-3|NA|TRBD1|TRBV7-9
TGTGCCAGCAGCTTGGGGACAGGGTCTAGCACAGATACGCAGTATTTT
CASSLGTGSSTDTQYF
>TRBJ2-1|NA|TRBD2|TRBV19
TGTGCCACGCTAGCGGGAGCCTACAATGAGCAGTTCTTC
CATLAGAYNEQFF
>TRBJ2-3|NA|NA|TRBV29-1
TGCAGCGTCCAGGGTTTCTACCAGTCCACAGATACGCAGTATTTT
CSVQGFYQSTDTQYF
>TRBJ2-1|NA|NA|TRBV5-6
TGTGCCAGCAGCTTGGTGGGCGGGGCCAGCTCCTACAATGAGCAGTTCTTC
CASSLVGGASSYNEQFF
>TRBJ1-2|NA|NA|TRBV7-8
TGTGCCAGCAGCTCCTCAGTGGGGGGAGGCTACACCTTC
CASSSSVGGGYTF
>TRBJ1-1|NA|TRBD1|TRBV27
TGTGCCAGCAGTTATCCAGAAAGAGCGCCAACAGGGGTTAGGAACACTGAAGCTTTCTTT
CASSYPERAPTGVRNTEAFF
>TRBJ2-5|NA|TRBD2|TRBV7-2
TGTGCCAGCAGCCAAAAGGGACTAGCGGGAGTCGGGGAGACCCAGTACTTC
CASSQKGLAGVGETQYF
>TRBJ1-2|NA|NA|TRBV6-5
TGTGCCAGCAGTTACTCCTTGGTCGGCTATGGCTACACCTTC
CASSYSLVGYGYTF
>TRBJ2-1|once|NA|TRBV9
TGTGCCAGCAGCGTAGAAGACAGCTACAATGAGCAGTTCTTC
CASSVEDSYNEQFF
>TRBJ2-5|NA|NA|TRBV5-1
TGCGCCAGCTCGGGTGGGGGCCCGCAAGAGACCCAGTACTTC
CASSGGGPQETQYF
>TRBJ2-7|NA|TRBD2|TRBV27
TGTGCCAGCAGTTTCCTGCGGGGGGCCCCCTACGAGCAGTACTTC
CASSFLRGAPYEQYF